This TCR beta chain comes out of a study of technical replicates of blood from a handful of donors. Libraries were prepared by immunoSEQ multiplex PCR; TCRdb keeps only in-frame clonotypes and omits some of them. The sample yields 65,000 to 90,000 clones, about 86% seen once. Sequenced material: PBMCs. The TCR comes from a human donor in good health. Some clones in this sample may be carry-over from other donors' samples.

Written as DNA, the CDR3 is TGCGCCAGCAGCTTGGAAGGGGGCCCGAACACTGAAGCTTTCTTT. This encodes CASSLEGGPNTEAFF. The gene calls are TRBV5-1 and TRBJ1-1; TRBD1 aligns across 7 bases. The CDR3 length is 15 residues. Trimming took 0 bases from V and 1 from J; bases not matched to a gene: 3. Germline V CDR1 and CDR2: SGHRS, YFSETQ.